The 22 T cell receptor beta chains below were found in one sample sequenced in a study of blood T cell repertoires in COVID-19. Only in-frame clones appear in the TCRdb table, and some are missing; sequencing was by immunoSEQ multiplex PCR. The table has roughly 250,000 clones, 84% seen once. The sample taken for sequencing was peripheral blood. The receptors were sampled from a woman aged 35 to 49 who had recovered from COVID-19.

The genes are TRBV5-1 and TRBJ1-4; TRBD1 matches at 9 bases. The ends lost 4 bases at V and 8 bases at J; junction bases unmatched: 12. The CDR3 totals 16 residues. CDR1 and CDR2 (germline): SGHRS, YFSETQ. The DNA for the CDR3 is TGCGCCAGCAGCGCCCGCCCCACAGGGGGCCAAGAAAAACTGTTTTTT. It is translated as CASSARPTGGQEKLFF. The whole variable domain, remainder taken from reference TRBV5-1 and TRBJ1-4, is KAGVTQTPRYLIKTRGQQVTLSCSPISGHRSVSWYQQTPGQGLQFLFEYFSETQRNKGNFPGRFSGRQFSNSRSEMNVSTLELGDSALYLCASSARPTGGQEKLFFGSGTQLSVL.

There are many counts of this clone. The chain couples TRBV6-4 to TRBJ1-5, with D perhaps TRBD1 (5 bases). The germline V gene has CDR1 MRHNA and CDR2 SNTAGT. Between the trimmed V and J ends, which lost 6 bases and 3 bases, there was a span of 9 bases. This CDR3 has 13 amino acids. Here the CDR3 DNA reads TGTGCCAGCAGCCCACAGGACAATCAGCCCCAGCATTTT. Translating gives CASSPQDNQPQHF.

This clone was observed once. V and J are TRBV18 and TRBJ1-1; TRBD1 agrees at 9 bases. This CDR3 is 15 amino acids long. V lost 5 bases to trimming and J lost 1 base; unmatched junction nucleotides: 5. Germline CDR1 reads KGHSH; CDR2 reads LQKENI. The CDR3 loop is CASSLDRGSNTEAFF. CDR3 coding DNA: TGTGCCAGCTCATTGGACAGGGGATCGAACACTGAAGCTTTCTTT.

This clone was counted a few times. The chain carries TRBV3-1 (or the pseudogene TRBV3-2) and TRBJ1-6, with D possibly being TRBD1 (6 bases). The CDR3 extends over 13 amino acids. The germline V gene has CDR1 LGHDT and CDR2 YNNKEL (reference sequence). Trimming removed 4 bases from V and 15 bases from J, with 16 bases in between. The CDR3, as DNA: TGTGCCAGCAGCCTACCGGGGGGCCCAGACCTCCACTTT. Protein: CASSLPGGPDLHF.

This rearrangement joins TRBV5-1 to TRBJ2-1; D is perhaps TRBD1 (6 bases). This CDR3 has 13 residues. Germline V CDR1 and CDR2: SGHRS, YFSETQ. V was pared by 5 bases and J by 5 bases, with 11 bases between. The CDR3: CASRQGDNNEQFF. CDR3 sequence (DNA): TGCGCCAGCAGACAGGGCGATAACAATGAGCAGTTCTTC.

This clone appeared a single time. V is TRBV6-5 and J is TRBJ2-1; TRBD1 matches 8 bases. With V trimmed by 0 bases and J by 9 bases, 10 bases remained unmatched. The CDR3 length is 16 residues. Germline V lookup: CDR1 MNHEY, CDR2 SVGAGI. CDR3 in amino acids: CASSYSRTGQDPEQFF. In DNA, the CDR3 is TGTGCCAGCAGTTACTCGAGGACAGGGCAAGATCCTGAGCAGTTCTTC.

The V call is TRBV7-9, the J call TRBJ2-7; 12 nucleotides agree with TRBD2. The germline gives CDR1 SEHNR, CDR2 FQNEAQ (reference sequence). The CDR3 covers 16 residues. V trimming: 1 base; J trimming: 4 bases; junction bases outside the gene matches: 5. The CDR3 loop reads CASSLDRLAGDYEQYF. The CDR3 bases are TGTGCCAGCAGCTTAGATAGACTAGCGGGGGATTACGAGCAGTACTTC.

The chain couples TRBV6-5 to TRBJ1-2; a weak D match, TRBD1 (6 bases). This CDR3 contains 13 residues. Germline V gene lookup returns CDR1 MNHEY and CDR2 SVGAGI. Trimming shortened V by 6 bases and J by 8 bases, and 16 bases separated the two germline ends. Here the CDR3 DNA reads TGTGCCAGCAGAGGAGGGGGGACTAGAGGCTACACCTTC. Amino acid sequence: CASRGGGTRGYTF.

The chain carries TRBV30 and TRBJ1-6; TRBD1 is a possible D gene (5 bases). CDR1 is GTSNPN, CDR2 SVGIG, per germline (reference sequence). This CDR3 has 13 amino acids. The V and J ends lost 4 bases and 3 bases respectively, with 7 bases between them. CDR3 region: CAWTGGYNSPLHF. The CDR3 bases are TGTGCCTGGACGGGGGGCTATAATTCACCCCTCCACTTT.

This clone appeared a single time. This sequence joins TRBV24-1 and TRBJ2-1; TRBD1 matches 7 bases. The CDR3 is 13 amino acids. Germline V gene lookup returns CDR1 KGHDR and CDR2 SFDVKD. The V and J ends lost 3 bases and 6 bases, in that order; junction bases with no gene match: 1. The CDR3, as DNA: TGTGCCACCAGTGATGGGACAGCCAATGAGCAGTTCTTC. Translation: CATSDGTANEQFF.

The rearrangement uses TRBV30 and TRBJ2-3; 7 nucleotides agree with TRBD1. V shed 1 base, J shed 2 bases, and the junction held 6 bases outside the gene matches. CDR3 length equals 15 residues. Germline values: CDR1 GTSNPN, CDR2 SVGIG (reference sequence). The CDR3 is CAWSALTGPTDTQYF. The CDR3 DNA sequence: TGTGCCTGGAGTGCATTGACAGGGCCCACAGATACGCAGTATTTT.

The chain links TRBV5-6 to TRBJ2-3, with TRBD2 matching over 9 bases. The germline V gene encodes CDR1 SGHDT and CDR2 YYEEEE. With 2 bases clipped from V and 2 bases from J, the junction kept 6 bases outside the gene matches. The CDR3 consists of 16 residues. CDR3 nucleotide sequence: TGTGCCAGCAGCTTAGGTAGCGGGGGCATCACAGATACGCAGTATTTT. Its translation is CASSLGSGGITDTQYF. Based on the CDR3 plus reference TRBV5-6 and TRBJ2-3, the full variable domain is DAGVTQSPTHLIKTRGQQVTLRCSPKSGHDTVSWYQQALGQGPQFIFQYYEEEERQRGNFPDRFSGHQFPNYSSELNVNALLLGDSALYLCASSLGSGGITDTQYFGPGTRLTVL.

The genes are TRBV27 and TRBJ1-2; D not resolved. CDR1 is MNHEY and CDR2 is SMNVEV in the germline V gene (reference sequence). V shed 3 bases and J shed 4 bases, with 9 bases lying between them. This CDR3 is built from 13 residues. CDR3 sequence (DNA): TGTGCCAGCAGTTTGAGCGGGAGCTATGGCTACACCTTC. Translation: CASSLSGSYGYTF.

This clone has a single count. The chain carries TRBV7-6 and TRBJ1-5, with D perhaps TRBD1 (5 bases). Germline CDR1 SGHVS, CDR2 FNYEAQ. This CDR3 contains 15 residues. Trimming took 5 bases from V and 2 from J, leaving 13 bases between them. Here the CDR3 reads CASSRLGGGNQPQHF. The CDR3 DNA reads TGTGCCAGCAGCCGACTGGGGGGGGGCAATCAGCCCCAGCATTTT. Combining the CDR3 with reference TRBV7-6 and TRBJ1-5 gives the whole variable domain GAGVSQSPRYKVTKRGQDVALRCDPISGHVSLYWYRQALGQGPEFLTYFNYEAQQDKSGLPNDRFSAERPEGSISTLTIQRTEQRDSAMYRCASSRLGGGNQPQHFGDGTRLSIL.

The rearrangement uses TRBV3-1 (or the pseudogene TRBV3-2) and TRBJ2-2; TRBD1 might be the D (6 bases). Germline V gene sequence: CDR1 LGHDT, CDR2 YNNKEL (reference sequence). Trimming took off 0 bases at V and 7 bases at J, with 18 bases between the two ends. CDR3 size: 17 residues. CDR3 sequence: CASSQESQGRGSGELFF. Here the CDR3 DNA reads TGTGCCAGCAGCCAAGAGAGCCAGGGTAGGGGGAGCGGGGAGCTGTTTTTT.

The sample holds many counts of this clone. The chain employs TRBV14 and TRBJ2-7, with 8 bases aligning to TRBD2. The CDR3 has 17 amino acids. The germline V gene has CDR1 SGHDN and CDR2 FVKESK. J gave up 2 bases and V 0 bases, and 9 bases lay outside the gene matches. The CDR3 loop reads CASSQDRGRKGAYEQYF. The CDR3 region has the DNA TGTGCCAGCAGCCAAGATCGCGGGAGGAAGGGAGCCTACGAGCAGTACTTC.

The chain has TRBV6-6 and TRBJ2-1; TRBD1 aligns across 8 bases. The length of the CDR3 is 15 residues. The germline V gene encodes CDR1 MNHNY and CDR2 SVGAGI (reference sequence). V lost 2 bases to trimming and J lost 0 bases; unmatched junction nucleotides: 0. The CDR3 sequence: CASSYGTGSYNEQFF. The CDR3 DNA reads as TGTGCCAGCAGTTACGGGACAGGCTCCTACAATGAGCAGTTCTTC.

The V and J genes are TRBV2 and TRBJ1-5, with a possible D match to TRBD1 (6 bases). V lost 5 bases and J 4 bases, leaving 12 bases between the germline ends. From germline, CDR1 is SNHLY and CDR2 FYNNEI. CDR3 length equals 14 residues. The CDR3 DNA follows: TGTGCCAGCAGTTACAGGGTCGGTAATCAGCCCCAGCATTTT. Encoded protein: CASSYRVGNQPQHF. The full variable domain, rest sourced from reference TRBV2 and TRBJ1-5, is EPEVTQTPSHQVTQMGQEVILRCVPISNHLYFYWYRQILGQKVEFLVSFYNNEISEKSEIFDDQFSVERPDGSNFTLKIRSTKLEDSAMYFCASSYRVGNQPQHFGDGTRLSIL.

The chain couples TRBV19 to TRBJ2-7; D is ambiguous. This CDR3 has 13 residues. V was shortened by 5 bases and J by 0 bases, with 8 bases between the two germline ends. Germline V gene lookup returns CDR1 LNHDA and CDR2 SQIVND (reference sequence). The CDR3 nucleotides read TGTGCCAGTAGTGTCTCGGGCTCCTACGAGCAGTACTTC. Its protein is CASSVSGSYEQYF.

The chain uses TRBV7-8 and TRBJ1-5; tentatively, D is TRBD1 (5 bases). CDR3 size: 17 residues. CDR1 and CDR2 (germline): SGHVS, FQNEAQ. Trimming removed 1 base at V and 4 bases at J, with 17 bases between. The CDR3 coding sequence is TGTGCCAGCAGCTTAGGGTTTGTGGGGCCTCGTAATCAGCCCCAGCATTTT. As protein: CASSLGFVGPRNQPQHF.

V and J are TRBV7-2 and TRBJ2-2; 8 nucleotides agree with TRBD2. After removal of 5 bases from V and 6 bases from J, the junction contained 8 bases not matched to a gene. Germline assignment: CDR1 SGHTA and CDR2 FQGNSA. The length of the CDR3 is 15 residues. Here the CDR3 reads CASSPGLAWAGELFF. DNA for the CDR3: TGTGCCAGCAGCCCTGGACTAGCTTGGGCCGGGGAGCTGTTTTTT.

The chain carries TRBV11-2 and TRBJ2-7, with D perhaps matching TRBD2 (6 bases). The length of the CDR3 is 14 residues. Per the germline V gene, CDR1 is SGHAT and CDR2 is FQNNGV. Trimming took 5 bases from V and 3 from J, leaving 14 bases between them. The CDR3 is CASSPRSRDYEQYF. DNA for the CDR3: TGTGCCAGCAGCCCTAGATCGCGGGACTACGAGCAGTACTTC.